Listed below are T cell receptor beta chains from one sample, sequenced in a study of blood T cell repertoires in COVID-19. Clones were read by immunoSEQ multiplex PCR, and TCRdb kept only the in-frame ones, dropping some. This table has more than 150,000 clones, approximately 90% appearing once. The sample taken for sequencing was peripheral blood. The receptors stem from a woman aged 40 to 49 with acute or convalescent COVID-19. The conserved cysteine and the conserved F or W are not part of the CDR3 here. The order of the fields is V gene, J gene, CDR3 protein.

v_gene: TRBV7-2
j_gene: TRBJ2-1
CDR3aa: ASLAEPNNEQF

v_gene: TRBV5-1
j_gene: TRBJ1-5
CDR3aa: ASSTGGINQPQH

v_gene: TRBV30
j_gene: TRBJ1-1
CDR3aa: AWSPGVAKAF

v_gene: TRBV19
j_gene: TRBJ2-5
CDR3aa: ASSIGGLETQY

v_gene: TRBV5-6
j_gene: TRBJ1-5
CDR3aa: ASSSRDRVSNQPQH

v_gene: TRBV3-1/TRBV3-2
j_gene: TRBJ1-6
CDR3aa: ASSRRGGFNSPLH

v_gene: TRBV3-1/TRBV3-2
j_gene: TRBJ1-4
CDR3aa: ASSLGSENEKLF

v_gene: TRBV24-1
j_gene: TRBJ2-7
CDR3aa: ATSDTDQGAYEQY

v_gene: TRBV6-1
j_gene: TRBJ1-2
CDR3aa: ASSGQGNYGYT

v_gene: TRBV5-1
j_gene: TRBJ2-2
CDR3aa: ASSFQGANTGELF

v_gene: TRBV30
j_gene: TRBJ1-1
CDR3aa: ASSTGNTEAF

v_gene: TRBV6-4
j_gene: TRBJ1-6
CDR3aa: ASSGTGNSPLH

v_gene: TRBV7-3
j_gene: TRBJ2-1
CDR3aa: ASSLKASAGLGVYHEQF

v_gene: TRBV28
j_gene: TRBJ2-7
CDR3aa: ASQTGLGEQY

v_gene: TRBV6-5
j_gene: TRBJ2-5
CDR3aa: ATRTGGLGTQY

v_gene: TRBV19
j_gene: TRBJ1-2
CDR3aa: ASSAAALNYGYT